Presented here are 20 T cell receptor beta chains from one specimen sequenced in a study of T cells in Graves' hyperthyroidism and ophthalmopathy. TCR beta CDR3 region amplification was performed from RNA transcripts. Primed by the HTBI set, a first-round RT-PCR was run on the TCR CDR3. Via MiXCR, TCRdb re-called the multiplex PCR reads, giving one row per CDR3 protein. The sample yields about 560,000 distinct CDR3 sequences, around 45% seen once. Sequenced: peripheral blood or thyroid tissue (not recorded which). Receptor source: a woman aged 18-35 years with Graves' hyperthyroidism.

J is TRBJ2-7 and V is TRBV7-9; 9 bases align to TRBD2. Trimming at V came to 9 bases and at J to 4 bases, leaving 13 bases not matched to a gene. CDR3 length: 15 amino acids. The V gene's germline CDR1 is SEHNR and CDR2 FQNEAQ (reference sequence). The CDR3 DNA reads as TGTGCCAGTAGTACCCCCAGCGGGAGGTCTTACGAGCAGTACTTC. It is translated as CASSTPSGRSYEQYF.

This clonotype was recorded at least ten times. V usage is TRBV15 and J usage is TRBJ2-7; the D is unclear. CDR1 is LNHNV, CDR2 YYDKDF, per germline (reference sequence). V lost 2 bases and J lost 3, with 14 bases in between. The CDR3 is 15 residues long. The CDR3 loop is CATSRSTELNYEQYF. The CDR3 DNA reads TGTGCCACCAGCAGATCCACAGAACTAAACTACGAGCAGTACTTC.

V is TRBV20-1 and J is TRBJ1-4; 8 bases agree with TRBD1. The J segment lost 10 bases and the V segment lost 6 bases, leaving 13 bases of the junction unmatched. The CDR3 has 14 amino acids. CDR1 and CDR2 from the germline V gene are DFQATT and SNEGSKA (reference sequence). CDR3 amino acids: CSAPGQGQGAKLFF. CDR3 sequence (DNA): TGCAGTGCCCCTGGACAGGGTCAGGGGGCAAAACTGTTTTTT.

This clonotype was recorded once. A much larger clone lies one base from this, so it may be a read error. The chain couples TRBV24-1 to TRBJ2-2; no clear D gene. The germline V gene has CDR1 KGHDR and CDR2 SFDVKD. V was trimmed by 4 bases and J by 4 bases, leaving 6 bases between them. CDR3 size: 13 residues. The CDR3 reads CATSEYSTGELFF. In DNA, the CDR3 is TGTGCCACCAGTGAGTACAGCACCGGGGAGCTGTTTTTT.

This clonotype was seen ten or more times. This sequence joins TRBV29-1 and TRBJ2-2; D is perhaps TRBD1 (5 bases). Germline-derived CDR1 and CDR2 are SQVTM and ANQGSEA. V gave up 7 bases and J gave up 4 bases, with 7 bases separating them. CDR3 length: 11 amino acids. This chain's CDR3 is CSGQSTGELFF. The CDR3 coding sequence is TGCAGCGGACAGTCCACCGGGGAGCTGTTTTTT.

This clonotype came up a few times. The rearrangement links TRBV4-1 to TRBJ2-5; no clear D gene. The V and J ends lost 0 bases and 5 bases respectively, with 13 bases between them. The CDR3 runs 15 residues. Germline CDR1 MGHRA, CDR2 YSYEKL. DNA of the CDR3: TGCGCCAGCAGCCAAGATCGCAACCCTCAGGAGACCCAGTACTTC. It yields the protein CASSQDRNPQETQYF.

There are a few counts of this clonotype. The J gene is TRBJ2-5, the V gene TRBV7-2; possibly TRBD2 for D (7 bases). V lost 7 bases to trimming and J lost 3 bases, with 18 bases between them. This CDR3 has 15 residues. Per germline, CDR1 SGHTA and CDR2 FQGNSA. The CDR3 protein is CASTKGGRPKETQYF. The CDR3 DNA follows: TGTGCCAGCACCAAGGGGGGGAGGCCTAAAGAGACCCAGTACTTC.

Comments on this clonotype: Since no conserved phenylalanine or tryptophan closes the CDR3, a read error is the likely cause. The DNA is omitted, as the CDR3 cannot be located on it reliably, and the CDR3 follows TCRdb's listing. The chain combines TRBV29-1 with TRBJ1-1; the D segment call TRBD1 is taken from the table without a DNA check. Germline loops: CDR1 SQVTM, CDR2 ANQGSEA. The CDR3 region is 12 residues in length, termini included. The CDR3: CSVGGGTGHCQS.

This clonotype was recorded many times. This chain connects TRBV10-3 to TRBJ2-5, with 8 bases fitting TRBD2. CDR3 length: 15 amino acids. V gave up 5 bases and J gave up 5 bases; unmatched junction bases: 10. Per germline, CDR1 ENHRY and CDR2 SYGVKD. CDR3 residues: CAISQGSGGEETQYF. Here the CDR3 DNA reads TGTGCCATCAGTCAGGGCTCGGGAGGGGAGGAGACCCAGTACTTC.

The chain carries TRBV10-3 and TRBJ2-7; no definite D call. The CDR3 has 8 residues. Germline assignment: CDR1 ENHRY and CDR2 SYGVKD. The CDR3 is CAAHEQYF. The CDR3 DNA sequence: TGTGCAGCTCACGAGCAGTACTTC.

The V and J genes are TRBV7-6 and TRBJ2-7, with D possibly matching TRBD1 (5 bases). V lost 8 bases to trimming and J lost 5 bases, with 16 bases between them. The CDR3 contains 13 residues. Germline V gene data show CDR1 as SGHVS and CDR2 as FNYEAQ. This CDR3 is CASLRQGNDEQYF. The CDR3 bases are TGTGCCAGCTTAAGGCAGGGAAATGACGAGCAGTACTTC.

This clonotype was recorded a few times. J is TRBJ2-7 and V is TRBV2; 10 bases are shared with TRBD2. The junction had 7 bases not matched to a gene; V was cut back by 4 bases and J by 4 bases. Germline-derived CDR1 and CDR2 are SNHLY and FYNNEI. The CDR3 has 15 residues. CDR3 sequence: CASSAPLAGVYEQYF. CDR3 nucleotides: TGTGCCAGCAGTGCCCCGCTAGCGGGAGTGTACGAGCAGTACTTC.

CDR3 sequence: CRQEGAGDEKLFF. The DNA for the CDR3 is TGCAGACAGGAGGGGGCTGGGGATGAAAAACTGTTTTTT. The chain uses TRBV29-1 and TRBJ1-4; 7 bases are shared with TRBD1. Germline V lookup: CDR1 SQVTM, CDR2 ANQGSEA. The CDR3 runs 13 residues. The complete variable domain, with remaining parts taken from reference TRBV29-1 and TRBJ1-4, reads SAVISQKPSRDICQRGTSLTIQCQVDSQVTMMFWYRQQPGQSLTLIATANQGSEATYESGFVIDKFPISRPNLTFSTLTVSNMSPEDSSIYLCRQEGAGDEKLFFGSGTQLSVL.

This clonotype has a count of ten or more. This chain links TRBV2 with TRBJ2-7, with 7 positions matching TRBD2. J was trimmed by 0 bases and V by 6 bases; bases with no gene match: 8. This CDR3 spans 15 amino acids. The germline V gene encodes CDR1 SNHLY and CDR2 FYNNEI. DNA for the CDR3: TGTGCCAGCAGCAATAGCGGGCGCGTCTCCTACGAGCAGTACTTC. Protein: CASSNSGRVSYEQYF.

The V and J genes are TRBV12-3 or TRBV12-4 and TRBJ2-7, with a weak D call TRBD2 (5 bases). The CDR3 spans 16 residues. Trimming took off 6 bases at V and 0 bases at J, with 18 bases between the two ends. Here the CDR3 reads CASSQEWTWSSYEQYF. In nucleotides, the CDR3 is TGTGCCAGCAGCCAAGAATGGACTTGGAGCTCCTACGAGCAGTACTTC.

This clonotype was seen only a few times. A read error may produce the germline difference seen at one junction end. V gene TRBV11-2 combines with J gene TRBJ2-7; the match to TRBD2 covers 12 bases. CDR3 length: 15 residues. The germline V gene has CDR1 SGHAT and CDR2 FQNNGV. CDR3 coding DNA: TGCGCCAGCAGCCAACCGACTAGCGGGAGTTCCCACCCATACTTC. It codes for CASSQPTSGSSHPYF.

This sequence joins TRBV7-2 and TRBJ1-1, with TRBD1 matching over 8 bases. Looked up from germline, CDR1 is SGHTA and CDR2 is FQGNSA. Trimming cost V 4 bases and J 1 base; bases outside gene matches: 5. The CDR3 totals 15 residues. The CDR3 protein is CASSYSQGANTEAFF. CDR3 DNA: TGTGCCAGCAGCTACTCTCAGGGGGCGAACACTGAAGCTTTCTTT.

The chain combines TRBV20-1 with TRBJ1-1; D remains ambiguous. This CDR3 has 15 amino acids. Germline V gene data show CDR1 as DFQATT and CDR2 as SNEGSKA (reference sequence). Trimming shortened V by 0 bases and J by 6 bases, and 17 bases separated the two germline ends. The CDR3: CSARDWRTGPAEAFF. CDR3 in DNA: TGCAGTGCTAGAGATTGGCGCACCGGCCCAGCTGAAGCTTTCTTT.

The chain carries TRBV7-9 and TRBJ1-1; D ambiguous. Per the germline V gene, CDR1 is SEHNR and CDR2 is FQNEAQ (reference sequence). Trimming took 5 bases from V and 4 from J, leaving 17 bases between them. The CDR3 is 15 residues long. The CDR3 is CASSQEIGQGTEAFF. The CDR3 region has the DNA TGTGCCAGCAGCCAAGAGATAGGGCAAGGCACTGAAGCTTTCTTT.

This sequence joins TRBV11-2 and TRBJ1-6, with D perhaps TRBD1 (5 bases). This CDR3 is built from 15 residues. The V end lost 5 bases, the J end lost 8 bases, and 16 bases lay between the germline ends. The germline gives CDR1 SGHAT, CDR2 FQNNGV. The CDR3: CASSQGGGIYSPLHF. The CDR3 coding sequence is TGTGCCAGCAGCCAAGGCGGGGGGATTTATTCACCCCTCCACTTT. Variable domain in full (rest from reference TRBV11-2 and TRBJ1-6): EAGVAQSPRYKIIEKRQSVAFWCNPISGHATLYWYQQILGQGPKLLIQFQNNGVVDDSQLPKDRFSAERLKGVDSTLKIQPAKLEDSAVYLCASSQGGGIYSPLHFGNGTRLTVT.